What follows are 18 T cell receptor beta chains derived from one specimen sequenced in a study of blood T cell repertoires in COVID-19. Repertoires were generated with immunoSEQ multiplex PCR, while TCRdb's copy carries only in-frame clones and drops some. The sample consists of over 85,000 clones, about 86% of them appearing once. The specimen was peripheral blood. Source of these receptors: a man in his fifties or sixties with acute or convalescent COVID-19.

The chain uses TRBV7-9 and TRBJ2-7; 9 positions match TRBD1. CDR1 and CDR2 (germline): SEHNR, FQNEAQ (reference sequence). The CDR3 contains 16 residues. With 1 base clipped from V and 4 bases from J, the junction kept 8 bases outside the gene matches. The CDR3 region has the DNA TGTGCCAGCAGCTTAGGGTCGGGACAGGGTAGGTACGAGCAGTACTTC. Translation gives CASSLGSGQGRYEQYF.

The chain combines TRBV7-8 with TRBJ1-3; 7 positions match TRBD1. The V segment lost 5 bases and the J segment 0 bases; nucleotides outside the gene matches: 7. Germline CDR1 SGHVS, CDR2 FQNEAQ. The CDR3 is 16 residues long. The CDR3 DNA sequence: TGTGCCAGCAGCCTCCGGGACAGCGACTCTGGAAACACCATATATTTT. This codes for CASSLRDSDSGNTIYF.

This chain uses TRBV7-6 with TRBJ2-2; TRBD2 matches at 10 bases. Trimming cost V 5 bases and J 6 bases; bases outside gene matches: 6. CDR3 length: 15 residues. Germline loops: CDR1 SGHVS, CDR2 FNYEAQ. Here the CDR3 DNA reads TGTGCCAGCAGCCCTCGGACTAGCGGAGCCGGGGAGCTGTTTTTT. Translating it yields CASSPRTSGAGELFF.

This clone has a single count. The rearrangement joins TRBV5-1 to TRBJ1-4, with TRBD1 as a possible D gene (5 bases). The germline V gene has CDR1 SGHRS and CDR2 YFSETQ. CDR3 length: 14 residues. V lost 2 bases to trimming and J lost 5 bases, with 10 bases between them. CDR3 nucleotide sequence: TGCGCCAGCAGCTTAGGACGGGGGAATGAAAAACTGTTTTTT. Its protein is CASSLGRGNEKLFF. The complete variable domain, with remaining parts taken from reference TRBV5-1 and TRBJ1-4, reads KAGVTQTPRYLIKTRGQQVTLSCSPISGHRSVSWYQQTPGQGLQFLFEYFSETQRNKGNFPGRFSGRQFSNSRSEMNVSTLELGDSALYLCASSLGRGNEKLFFGSGTQLSVL.

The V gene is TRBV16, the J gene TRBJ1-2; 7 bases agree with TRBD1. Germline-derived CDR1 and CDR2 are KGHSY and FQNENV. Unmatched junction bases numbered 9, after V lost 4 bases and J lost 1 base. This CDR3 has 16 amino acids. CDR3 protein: CASSRPGTVYNYGYTF. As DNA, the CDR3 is TGTGCCAGCAGCCGGCCCGGGACAGTCTATAACTATGGCTACACCTTC.

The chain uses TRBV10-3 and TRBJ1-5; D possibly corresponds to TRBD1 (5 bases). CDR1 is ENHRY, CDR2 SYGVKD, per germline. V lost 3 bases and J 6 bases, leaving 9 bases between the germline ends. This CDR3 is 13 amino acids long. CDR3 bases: TGTGCCATCAGTGACCCGGGGGGTCAGCCCCAGCATTTT. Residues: CAISDPGGQPQHF.

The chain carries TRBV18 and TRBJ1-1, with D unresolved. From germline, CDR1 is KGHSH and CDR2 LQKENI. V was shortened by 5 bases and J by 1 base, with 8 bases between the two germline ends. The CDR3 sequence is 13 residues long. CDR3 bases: TGTGCCAGCTCATCTACAGAGAACACTGAAGCTTTCTTT. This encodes CASSSTENTEAFF. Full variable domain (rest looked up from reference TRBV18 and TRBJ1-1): NAGVMQNPRHLVRRRGQEARLRCSPMKGHSHVYWYRQLPEEGLKFMVYLQKENIIDESGMPKERFSAEFPKEGPSILRIQQVVRGDSAAYFCASSSTENTEAFFGQGTRLTVV.

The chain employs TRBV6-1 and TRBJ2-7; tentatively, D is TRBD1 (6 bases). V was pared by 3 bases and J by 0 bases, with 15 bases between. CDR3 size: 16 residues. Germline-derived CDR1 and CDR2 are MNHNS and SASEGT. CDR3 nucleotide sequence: TGTGCCAGCAGTGAGACACCGGGACAAAGCTCCTACGAGCAGTACTTC. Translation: CASSETPGQSSYEQYF.

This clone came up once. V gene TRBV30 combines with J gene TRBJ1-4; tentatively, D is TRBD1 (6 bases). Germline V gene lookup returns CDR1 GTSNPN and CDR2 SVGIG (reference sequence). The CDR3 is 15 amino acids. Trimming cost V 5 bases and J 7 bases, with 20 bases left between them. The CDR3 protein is CAWSQNTGSSEKLFF. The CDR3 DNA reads TGTGCCTGGTCTCAAAATACAGGGAGCTCTGAAAAACTGTTTTTT.

CDR3 in amino acids: CASSQQPGSYGYTF. The CDR3 nucleotides are TGTGCCAGCAGCCAACAGCCAGGGTCCTATGGCTACACCTTC. This chain links TRBV6-4 with TRBJ1-2; weak D call: TRBD1 (5 bases). Trimming took 6 bases from V and 4 from J, leaving 15 bases between them. CDR1 and CDR2 from the germline V gene are MRHNA and SNTAGT. This CDR3 has 14 amino acids.

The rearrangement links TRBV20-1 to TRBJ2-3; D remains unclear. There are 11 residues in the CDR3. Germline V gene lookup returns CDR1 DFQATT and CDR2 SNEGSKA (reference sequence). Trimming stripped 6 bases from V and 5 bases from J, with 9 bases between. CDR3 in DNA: TGCAGTGCCCTAGGATTAGATACGCAGTATTTT. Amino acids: CSALGLDTQYF.

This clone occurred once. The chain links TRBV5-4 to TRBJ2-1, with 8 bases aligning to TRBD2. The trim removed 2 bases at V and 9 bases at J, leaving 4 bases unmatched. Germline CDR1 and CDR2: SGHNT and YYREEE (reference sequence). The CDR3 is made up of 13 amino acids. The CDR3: CASSLGSGGEQFF. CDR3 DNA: TGTGCCAGCAGCTTAGGCAGCGGGGGTGAGCAGTTCTTC.

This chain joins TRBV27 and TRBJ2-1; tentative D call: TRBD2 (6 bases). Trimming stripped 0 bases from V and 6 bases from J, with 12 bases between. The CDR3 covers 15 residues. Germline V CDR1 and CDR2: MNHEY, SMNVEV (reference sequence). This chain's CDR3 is CASSLSVRDSNEQFF. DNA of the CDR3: TGTGCCAGCAGTTTATCGGTGCGGGACTCCAATGAGCAGTTCTTC.

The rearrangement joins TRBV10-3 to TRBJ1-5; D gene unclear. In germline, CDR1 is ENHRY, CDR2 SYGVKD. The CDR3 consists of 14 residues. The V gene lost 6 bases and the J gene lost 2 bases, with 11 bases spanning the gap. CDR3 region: CAIRGGMGNQPQHF. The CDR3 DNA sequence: TGTGCCATCAGAGGAGGGATGGGCAATCAGCCCCAGCATTTT.

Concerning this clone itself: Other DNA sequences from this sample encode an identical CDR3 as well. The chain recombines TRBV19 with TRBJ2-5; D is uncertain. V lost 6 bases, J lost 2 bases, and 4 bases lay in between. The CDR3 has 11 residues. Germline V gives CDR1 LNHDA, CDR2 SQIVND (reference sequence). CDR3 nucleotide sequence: TGTGCCAGTAGACAGCAAGAGACCCAGTACTTC. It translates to CASRQQETQYF.

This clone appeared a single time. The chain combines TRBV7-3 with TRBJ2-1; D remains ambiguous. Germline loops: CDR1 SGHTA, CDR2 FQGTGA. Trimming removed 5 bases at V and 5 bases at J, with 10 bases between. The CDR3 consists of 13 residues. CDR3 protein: CASSLRLDNEQFF. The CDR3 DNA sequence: TGTGCCAGCAGCCTGCGTCTGGACAATGAGCAGTTCTTC.

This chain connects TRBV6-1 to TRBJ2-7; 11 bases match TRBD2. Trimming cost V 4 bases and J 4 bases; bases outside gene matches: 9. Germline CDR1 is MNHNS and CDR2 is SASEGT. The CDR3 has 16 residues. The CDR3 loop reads CASSAIPGLAVYEQYF. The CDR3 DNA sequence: TGTGCCAGCAGTGCTATTCCGGGACTAGCGGTATACGAGCAGTACTTC.

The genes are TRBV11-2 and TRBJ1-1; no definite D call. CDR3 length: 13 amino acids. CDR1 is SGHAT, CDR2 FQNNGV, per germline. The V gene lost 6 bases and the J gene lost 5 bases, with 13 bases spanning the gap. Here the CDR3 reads CASSINDGTEAFF. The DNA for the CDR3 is TGTGCCAGCAGTATAAATGACGGGACTGAAGCTTTCTTT.